The rows below give T cell receptor beta chains drawn from one sample of a study of T cell responses to AZD1222 COVID-19 vaccine. Some clones are missing from TCRdb's copy, which holds only in-frame ones; the method was immunoSEQ multiplex PCR. The sample lists 50,000 to 60,000 clones; approximately 80% were seen once. Sequences were derived from peripheral blood, sampled 28 days after the second AZD1222 dose. These receptors originate from an adult who received the AZD1222 COVID-19 vaccine. Both conserved end residues are part of each CDR3. The D gene is left open where the match is weak. Only some rows state a clone size, as once, few, many or a class for expanded clones.

j_call v_call d_call clone_size cdr3_nt cdr3_aa
TRBJ2-7 TRBV28 NA NA TGTGCCAGCAGTTTATGGCAGGGTCCCTCCTACGAGCAGTACTTC CASSLWQGPSYEQYF
TRBJ2-1 TRBV5-4 TRBD2 NA TGTGCCAGCAGCTTCCCTCTAGCGGGGGGATACAATGAGCAGTTCTTC CASSFPLAGGYNEQFF
TRBJ1-3 TRBV6-5 NA NA TGTGCCAGCAGTCCTACAGGGTCTGGAAACACCATATATTTT CASSPTGSGNTIYF
TRBJ2-7 TRBV11-2 NA NA TGTGCCAGCAGCCCGACGTTCTACTCGGCAGGGGAGCAGTACTTC CASSPTFYSAGEQYF
TRBJ2-2 TRBV5-1 TRBD1 NA TGCGCCAGCAGCCTGACAGGGACGAACACCGGGGAGCTGTTTTTT CASSLTGTNTGELFF
TRBJ1-3 TRBV6-5 NA NA TGTGCCAGCAGTTACGGGGGAGTGTCTGGAAACACCATATATTTT CASSYGGVSGNTIYF
TRBJ1-5 TRBV28 NA NA TGTGCCAGCAGACCCGGGGGAACGGGCTATAGCAATCAGCCCCAGCATTTT CASRPGGTGYSNQPQHF
TRBJ1-2 TRBV2 NA once TGTGCCAGCAGCATTGGCTCAGCGGATGGCTACACCTTC CASSIGSADGYTF
TRBJ1-3 TRBV6-5 NA NA TGTGCCAGCAGGCCCTCGTGGACCTCTGGAAACACCATATATTTT CASRPSWTSGNTIYF
TRBJ2-5 TRBV3-1/TRBV3-2 NA NA TGTGCCAGCAGCCATAACTCACTAGCCCTCCAAGAGACCCAGTACTTC CASSHNSLALQETQYF
TRBJ2-1 TRBV20-1 NA NA TGCAGTGCTATTGATGCGATCGACAATGAGCAGTTCTTC CSAIDAIDNEQFF
TRBJ1-1 TRBV5-5 NA once TGTGCCAGCAGCTTGAGGACACGACAGAACACTGAAGCTTTCTTT CASSLRTRQNTEAFF